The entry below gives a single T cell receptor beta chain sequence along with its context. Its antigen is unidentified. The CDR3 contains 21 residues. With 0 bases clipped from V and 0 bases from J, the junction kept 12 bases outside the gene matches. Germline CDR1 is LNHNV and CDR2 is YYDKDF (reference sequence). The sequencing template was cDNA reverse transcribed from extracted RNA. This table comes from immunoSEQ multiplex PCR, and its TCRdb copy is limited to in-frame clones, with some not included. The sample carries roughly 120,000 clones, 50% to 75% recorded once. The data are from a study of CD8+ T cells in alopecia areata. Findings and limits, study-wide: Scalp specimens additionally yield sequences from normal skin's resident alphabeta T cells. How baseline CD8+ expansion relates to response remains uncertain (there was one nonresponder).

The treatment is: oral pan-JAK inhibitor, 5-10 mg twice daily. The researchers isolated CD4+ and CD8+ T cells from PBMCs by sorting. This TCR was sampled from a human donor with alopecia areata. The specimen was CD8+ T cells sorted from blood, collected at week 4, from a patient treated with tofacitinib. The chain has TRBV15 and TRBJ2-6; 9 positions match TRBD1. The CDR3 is CATSRDYLLTGGDSGANVLTF. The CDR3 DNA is TGTGCCACCAGCAGAGATTACCTCCTGACAGGGGGAGACTCTGGGGCCAACGTCCTGACTTTC.